The entry that follows covers one TCR beta chain sequence. This clonotype appeared a few times. Its recognized antigen is unknown. No clone much larger than this one lies a single base away; base qualities are absent. This specimen belongs to a study of blood T cells in healthy people across ages (dated by TCRdb to the mid-2010s). About the investigation overall: Template switching captured roughly one uniquely barcoded TCR beta cDNA molecule per two T cells in model experiments. Using deep sequencing normalized with unique cDNA molecular identifiers, the study measured how TCR beta repertoire diversity changes with age. The donors were split into four age groups: young (average 16 years), middle-aged (nearly 40), aged (roughly 68) and long-lived (under 90). For two donors (one aged 18 to 30 and one aged 80 or older), the study analyzed two additional independent replicas of 1 million unique cDNA reads from the same blood draw.

The library was obtained by 5' RACE. Sequencing took place on an Illumina HiSeq 2500. A second PCR of roughly 7 to 12 cycles was run with a J-beta primer mix and a sample-barcoded 5' primer. Each TCR beta cDNA molecule received a unique molecular identifier from a template-switch 5' adaptor carrying 12 random nucleotides. Each sample yielded at least 3 million CDR3-containing paired-end reads. First-strand cDNA was synthesized from all RNA with the Mint cDNA synthesis kit, primed by a TRBC-specific oligonucleotide. Following uracil-DNA glycosylase treatment, all cDNA underwent a first 18-cycle PCR with the universal primers M1SS and BC2_uni_R. The paper's processing steps were these. Normalization of each sample was performed by random selection of 1 million high-quality reads, each carrying a distinct molecular identifier. Reads sharing molecular identifiers were discarded rather than binned into consensus sequences. CDR3 identification, clonotype clustering and error correction used MiTCR with a Q25 quality threshold and the strictest error-elimination algorithm. A nonparametric unseen species model with Euler transformation was used to estimate a lower bound on total TCR beta diversity. TCRdb ran its own pipeline on the public reads, namely fastp trimming at Q25 and MiXCR clone calling, and kept in-frame beta chains. Rows merge per CDR3 protein into single entries with the most common DNA and genes. The V and J calls shown here were made by TCRdb, not taken from the authors' results. The sample includes over 700,000 distinct CDR3 sequences, with around 25% observed a single time. The ten largest clones take up 9.4% of the sample.

The donors were some 36 Caucasian individuals from Russia, aged roughly 6 to 100 years, who were systemically healthy. Each donor gave ten milliliters of peripheral blood, collected into EDTA-treated Vacutainer tubes. Ficoll-Paque density-gradient centrifugation was used to isolate PBMCs, with at least 7 million per sample. Total RNA, at least 6 micrograms per sample, was extracted from PBMCs with Trizol reagent. Naive CD45RAhigh/CD27high T cell percentages were measured by flow cytometry on a PBMC aliquot from every donor. The research as a whole found: Conclusive comparison of naive and antigen-experienced compartments was prevented by the profiling of bulk unsorted PBMCs. The long-lived group showed more naive CD4+ T cells, fewer expanded clones and increased TCR diversity than the aged group, suggesting age selection. Because the CMV infection status of the donors was unknown, age-related changes in expanded clonotypes may potentially have been confounded. As age increased, observed TCR beta diversity per million T cells dropped in a roughly linear way, and a significant reduction was already evident by age roughly 40. There was a strong correlation between observed TCR beta diversity and the percentage of naive T cells measured by flow cytometry. Estimates of total diversity from one million sequenced T cells were regarded as lower bounds and underestimates.

The same data also went into a second study, on T cells of mothers and their children. Per the second study: Donors were nine systemically healthy Caucasian individuals: three mothers and their six children. cDNA synthesis used all of the extracted RNA, with around 1.5 ug of RNA in each 15 ul reaction. Sample barcodes and 2-4 random nucleotides were added via the M1S primer in the second PCR. Over 9 million TCR beta CDR3 reads came from each mother, compared with about 3 million reads from each child. In both related and unrelated pairs, thymic selection shapes the output of TCR recombination in a similar way, with inherited differences having only a minor effect. Normalized repertoire overlap in related mother-child pairs was always slightly higher than in unrelated mother-child pairs, but the difference was never significant. Persistent microchimeric T cell clones were not detected, at a sensitivity of approximately 98 clones per million clonotypes. In the study, deep NGS was used to compare the TCR beta repertoires of mothers and children, and features distinguishing related mother-child pairs from unrelated individuals were sought. On average, the children were around 11 +/- 4 years old, while the mothers were about 40 +/- 4 years old. After adapters were ligated using NEBNext reagents, the libraries underwent 100+100 nt paired-end sequencing on an Illumina HiSeq 2000. To prevent cross-contamination, the mother and child libraries were prepared one month apart and sequenced in separate runs. Each donor had between 500,000 and 2,000,000 distinct TCR beta clonotypes identified. Naive TCR beta clonotypes were estimated from low-frequency clonotypes matched to each donor's FACS-determined naive share, without sorting.

The source of this sequence is a boy aged 5 to 17 in good health. Input material: blood.

DNA sequence: TGTGCCAGCAGCCAAGATCAGAACAGTGAAAAACTGTTTTTT. Its protein reads: CASSQDQNSEKLFF. Recombination joined TRBV3-1 with TRBJ1-4; the D gene is not confidently resolved. CDR1 and CDR2, per the germline V gene (reference sequence), are LGHDT and YNNKEL. At the junction V is shortened by 0 bases and J by 7 bases, with 9 bases in between. The CDR3 covers 14 residues, taking in both the cysteine and the phenylalanine. Only the CDR3 portion is preserved as DNA: 42 bases, with reading frame beginning at the first base.